This T cell receptor (beta chain) was recorded in a study of cytomegalovirus exposure and HLA in healthy donors (dated by TCRdb to about 2017). Background on the whole study: According to an earlier analysis of 587 of the donors, about 179 million T cells yielded over 100 million unique TCR beta sequences and more than 250 Gb of sequence data. Class I and class II HLA loci were covered by the typing at four-digit resolution. A later analysis re-examined previously published TCR beta repertoires from 600 to 700 donors and added high-resolution HLA genotyping to investigate patterns of TCR occurrence. The genetic ancestry cluster associated with self-reported Caucasian donors included 70% to 85% of the approximately 430 genotyped donors. A handful of DR-DQ haplotypes were handled as single units for association and clustering because linkage in the cohort was strong. A later genetic analysis took genome-wide SNP genotypes for about 55% of the roughly 670 donors and used that subset as a discovery cohort. Approximately 300 gigabases of sequencing data and around 80 million unique TCR sequences made up an early release that covered over 550 HLA-typed donors. Typing coverage differed by locus: A, B, C, DRB1 and DQB1 were typed in about 620-630 donors, DQA1 in roughly 510, DPA1 in 600 to 610, and DPB1 in approximately 450. The study used immunosequencing to profile the T cell repertoires of some 600 subjects and linked those repertoires to cytomegalovirus serostatus. The later analysis used no new phenotypic data to find candidate immune exposures, relying instead on TCR beta sequences and their occurrence across donors. Among about 360 genotyped donors of the cohort, an average of around 240,000 unique TCR beta nucleotide sequences were sequenced per donor, around 18% of them non-productive. High-throughput TCR immunosequencing, statistical association of individual TCRs with disease status, and machine learning were combined to predict cytomegalovirus infection status. To decide whether each TCR beta V gene segment behaved as functional or pseudogenic, an earlier analysis of some 570 of the donors relied on high-throughput TCR beta sequencing. All discovery cohort repertoires had been generated using a single sequencing platform. Donor age, sex, ethnicity and CMV serostatus were compiled together with the repertoire data. In addition to the first cohort of approximately 670 subjects, a separate validation cohort of 120 different subjects was used. The study aimed to test whether signatures of past pathogen exposure could be identified by cataloging public T cell receptors. General conclusions and limits of the study: Because HLA typing was missing for some donors at each locus, association tests included only the typed subset. In a later analysis, most CMV-associated TCR beta chains were found to appear HLA-restricted, with HLA associations seemingly driven largely by CMV exposure. Some IMGT-functional V segments, including TRBV6-2 and TRBV6-3, could not be distinguished by the 87-base-pair reads and were therefore excluded. Because counts were too low, seventeen rarely observed V segments, including chromosome 9 orphons, were left out of the earlier analysis of roughly 600 of the donors. The authors suggested that the approach could potentially be generalized to other disease states and immunological phenotypes. Correlated functional status among segregating V segments might reflect linkage disequilibrium, but an unknown experimental factor could not be ruled out. For the cohort, immune exposure information was limited to CMV serostatus. The presence/absence analyses assumed that sequencing depth was roughly uniform across donors, and that assumption may not be true. A later analysis found that HLA-associated TCR beta chains were more clonally expanded and had lower generation probabilities than equally common non-associated chains. Several of the top co-occurrence clusters appeared to be linked to parvovirus B19, influenza, CMV and Epstein-Barr virus, according to a later analysis. Specific HLA alleles were associated with roughly 16,000 TCR beta sequences at a false discovery rate of 0.05 in a later analysis. In an earlier analysis of 587 of the donors, most TCR beta V segments appeared in productive rearrangements about 90% or about 30% of the time, broadly matching IMGT annotations. When HLA alleles, especially DR and DQ, strongly co-occurred, TCR associations were difficult to assign to individual alleles. A further reported finding was that TCR beta sequences accurately predicted the HLA-A and HLA-B alleles for most subjects in the first cohort. In this cohort, only TCR beta chains were sequenced, and detectable features were limited by the absence of alpha or paired-chain data. A later genetic analysis reported fewer N-insertions in productive TCRs among donors in an Asian-associated ancestry cluster than the roughly 700-donor mean. The study listed over 150 TCR beta chains as associated with cytomegalovirus. Across donors, most TCR sequences were observed very rarely, whereas some public TCRs were present in many individuals. A cluster of highly shared sequence variants was judged likely to represent a technical artifact of the sequencing pipeline. The classifier was reported to diagnose cytomegalovirus status with high specificity and sensitivity in both the original and validation cohorts. Three of the identified cytomegalovirus-associated TCR beta chains were confirmed in vitro to be specific for cytomegalovirus antigens. A later genetic analysis associated a missense DCLRE1C variant with V-gene and J-gene trimming of TCR beta chains, and an independent cohort replicated the association. According to a later analysis, TCR association rates differed among HLA loci, with DRB1 alleles showing the most associated TCRs and HLA-C alleles showing the fewest.

CDR1 and CDR2 are drawn from the germline V gene: LGHNA, YSLEER. The CDR3 starts with the cysteine, ends with the phenylalanine, and has 16 residues. Only CDR3 DNA is held: 48 bases, read in frame from base 1. Trimming removed 2 bases from V and 3 bases from J; the gene matches leave 7 bases unexplained. Worth noting for this clone: The clone's antigen remains unknown. No much larger clone is present one base from it, and per-base qualities are unavailable.

Library construction relied on the immunoSEQ multiplex PCR assay. For the multiplex PCR, a mixture combining 60 forward primers for TCR Vbeta segments and 13 reverse primers for TCR Jbeta segments was used. The CDR3 region of rearranged TCR beta genes was amplified from genomic DNA by a multiplex PCR assay. Amplified TCR beta libraries were sequenced as 87-base-pair reads on the Illumina HiSeq System. The authors' pipeline ran thus. Across the roughly 700 repertoires, a later analysis counted some 81 million unique TCR beta chains, about 10 million of which were shared by at least two donors. To remove PCR and sequencing errors, raw reads were error-corrected and collapsed into unique sequences using a nearest-neighbor algorithm that merged closely related sequences. To assign V, D and J gene segments, CDR3 sequences were aligned to IMGT reference sequences. For a sequence to be retained, at least a six-nucleotide match to both a V gene segment and a J gene segment was required. Rearrangements were called productive when the CDR3 lacked stop codons and stayed in frame with V and J; all others were non-productive. CDR3 was defined by IMGT convention, running from the second conserved V-encoded cysteine to the conserved J-encoded phenylalanine. The earlier analysis of about 500 of the donors excluded sequences that lacked an unambiguous match to a single V gene segment. An earlier analysis of around 600 of the donors classified V segments as functional when productive rearrangements were above 56.7% and as segregating when the standard deviation between donors was above 5%. To diagnose cytomegalovirus status from the catalog of TCR beta chain sequences, a statistical classification framework was built. In a later analysis, TCR nucleotide sequences were compared against IMGT/GENE-DB human TR gene sequences so that V and J genes could be assigned. Using the TCRdist pipeline, a later analysis assigned CDR3 sequences along with most-parsimonious VDJ recombination scenarios. A later analysis defined each TCR beta chain by its CDR3 amino acid sequence plus V-gene family, and excluded reads lacking a unique V-gene family. A later analysis removed over 500 highly shared, low-generation-probability nucleotide sequences to deal with suspected cross-contamination and a sequencing artifact. In a later analysis, a clonal expansion index was calculated for each public chain from normalized within-repertoire ranks of inferred template counts. A later analysis computed generation probabilities with a VDJ recombination model fitted to out-of-frame rearrangements, and checked the results against IGoR. In a later analysis, hypergeometric tests were used to score TCR-TCR, TCR-HLA and TCR-CMV co-occurrence, with a repertoire-size bias correction applied to TCR pairs. In a later analysis, false discovery rates were estimated by permuting HLA or CMV assignments 20 times. In a later analysis, co-occurring TCRs were grouped with DBSCAN, and TCRdist sequence similarity was added when clustering was performed within HLA-allele-positive subsets. Co-occurrence clustering excluded repertoires with fewer than 30,000 or more than 120,000 public chains, plus five with anomalous nucleotide sharing. This is the immuneACCESS table as TCRdb keeps it, with only in-frame sequences that have V and J called. A part of the clones is gone; compared with another copy, unresolved V genes explain less than half, and the rest is unexplained. V, J and clone size were drawn from that table, and D and trimming were deduced from the DNA. This sample gives roughly 45,000 clones in total; 64% of them show up just once. The ten top clones hold roughly 8.7% of the sample.

The cohort was made up of hundreds of healthy bone marrow donors. Cohort members were all nominally healthy when sampled, although unrecorded immune exposures were likely present. Of the 670 or so cohort members, 250 to 300 had positive CMV serostatus and fewer than 450 had negative CMV serostatus, and CMV serostatus was not recorded for the donor. Every donor gave a peripheral blood sample, and the peripheral blood mononuclear cells from that sample were used for TCR beta sequencing. Genomic DNA extraction from the blood cell samples was performed with the Qiagen DNeasy Blood Extraction Kit. The V and J segments used are TRBV4-3 and TRBJ2-7, and TRBD2 aligns with 10 junction nucleotides. Sequenced sample: PBMCs. This TCR was recovered from a human donor in good health. At the DNA level, the sequence is TGCGCCAGCAGCCAATCTCTTAGCGGGGGGCGCTACGAGCAGTACTTC. Its translation is CASSQSLSGGRYEQYF.